The T cell receptor beta chain under discussion was sequenced for a study of read filtering for tumor transcriptome and immune sequencing. The library was built from roughly 400 ng RNA with molecular barcoded adaptors for alpha/delta and beta/gamma chains. TCRdb reanalysed the reads using MiXCR and keeps one entry per CDR3 protein. The repertoire consists of some 46,000 distinct CDR3 sequences, with roughly 12% occurring once and the leading ten covering roughly 15%. V was trimmed by 3 bases and J by 7 bases, leaving 18 bases between them. The length of the CDR3 is 16 residues. Many counts were recorded for this clonotype. Its antigen is unknown. Points from the study as a whole: The CD138-negative fraction was mixed bone marrow immune cells, not pure T cells.

The sample taken for sequencing was a population of CD138-negative cells sorted from bone marrow. The J gene is TRBJ2-2, the V gene TRBV23-1; D possibly corresponds to TRBD1 (6 bases). TRBV23-1 is an ORF; its function is uncertain. The sequence derives from a donor over 35 with multiple myeloma. The CDR3 loop is CASSQMPWGRIGELFF. The CDR3 DNA sequence: TGCGCCAGCAGTCAGATGCCGTGGGGGCGGATCGGGGAGCTGTTTTTT.